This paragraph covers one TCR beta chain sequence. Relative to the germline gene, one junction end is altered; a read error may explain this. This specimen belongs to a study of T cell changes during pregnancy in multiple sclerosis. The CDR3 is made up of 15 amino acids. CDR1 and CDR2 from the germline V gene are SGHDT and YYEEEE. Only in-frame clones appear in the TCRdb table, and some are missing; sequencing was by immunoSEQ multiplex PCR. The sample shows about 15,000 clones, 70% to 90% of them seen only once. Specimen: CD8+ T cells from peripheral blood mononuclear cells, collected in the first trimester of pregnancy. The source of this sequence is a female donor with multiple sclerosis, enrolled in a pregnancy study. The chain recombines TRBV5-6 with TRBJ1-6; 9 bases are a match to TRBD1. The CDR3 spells CASSLARDRAKALHF. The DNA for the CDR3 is TGTGCCAGCAGTTTGGCCCGGGACAGGGCTAAGGCCCTCCACTTT. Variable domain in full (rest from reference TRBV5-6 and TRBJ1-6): DAGVTQSPTHLIKTRGQQVTLRCSPKSGHDTVSWYQQALGQGPQFIFQYYEEEERQRGNFPDRFSGHQFPNYSSELNVNALLLGDSALYLCASSLARDRAKALHFGNGTRLTVT.